These 18 T cell receptor beta chains originate from one sample sequenced in a study of blood T cell repertoires in COVID-19 (dated by TCRdb to 2018 to 2021). The library was prepared using the immunoSEQ multiplex PCR assay. Drawn from immuneACCESS, this table holds only the in-frame rearrangements with V and J called that TCRdb kept. Clones are partly lost; checked studies trace under half to an unresolved V gene and leave the rest unexplained. The sample contains about 150,000 clones, 80% to 90% of them found a single time. Under 7.5% of the sample lies in the top ten. Sequenced material: peripheral blood. The receptors were sampled from a man older than 75 with acute or convalescent COVID-19.

V usage is TRBV28 and J usage is TRBJ2-5; no reliable D call. V shed 2 bases and J shed 2 bases, with 6 bases lying between them. Per germline, CDR1 MDHEN and CDR2 SYDVKM. The CDR3 covers 13 residues. The CDR3 is CASSLDRQETQYF. The CDR3 nucleotides read TGTGCCAGCAGTTTAGATAGACAAGAGACCCAGTACTTC.

This sequence joins TRBV11-2 and TRBJ2-1; possible D gene TRBD2, 6 bases. V gave up 3 bases and J gave up 13 bases, with 16 bases separating them. Germline CDR1 SGHAT, CDR2 FQNNGV. The length of the CDR3 is 13 residues. The DNA for the CDR3 is TGTGCCAGCAGCTTTGGGCGGGACGGCCTCCAGTTCTTC. It is translated as CASSFGRDGLQFF.

The V call is TRBV28, the J call TRBJ1-5; 8 bases fit TRBD1. The CDR3 loop spans 16 amino acids. V shed 8 bases and J 5 bases; nucleotides not matched to a gene: 14. Germline values: CDR1 MDHEN, CDR2 SYDVKM. The CDR3 here is CASYAIYGQGDQPQHF. The CDR3 DNA follows: TGTGCCAGCTACGCAATATATGGACAGGGTGATCAGCCCCAGCATTTT.

The rearrangement uses TRBV3-1 (or the pseudogene TRBV3-2) and TRBJ2-7; 10 nucleotides match TRBD2. V was pared by 2 bases and J by 12 bases, with 13 bases of the junction left unmatched. Per germline, CDR1 LGHDT and CDR2 YNNKEL (reference sequence). The CDR3 is 15 amino acids. In DNA, the CDR3 is TGTGCCAGCAGCCAAAGGGCCACTAGCGGGGACTACGCGTACTTC. Its protein is CASSQRATSGDYAYF.

The sample holds a few counts of this clone. The chain employs TRBV10-3 and TRBJ2-1, with TRBD2 matching 7 bases. The CDR3 is 15 amino acids. Germline lookup yields CDR1 ENHRY and CDR2 SYGVKD. V lost 4 bases, J lost 6 bases, and 9 bases stayed unmatched. This CDR3 is CAISVGREKGNEQFF. The CDR3 DNA sequence: TGTGCCATCAGTGTGGGGCGGGAGAAGGGCAATGAGCAGTTCTTC.

This rearrangement joins TRBV6-6 to TRBJ2-2; no clear D. This CDR3 contains 15 residues. CDR1 is MNHNY, CDR2 SVGAGI, per germline (reference sequence). With 4 bases removed from V and 4 bases from J, the gap between germline ends came to 13 bases. In DNA, the CDR3 is TGTGCCAGCAGTTCCTTATGGCTTTCCACCGGGGAGCTGTTTTTT. It specifies CASSSLWLSTGELFF.

The CDR3 loop is CASRWTATNYGYTF. DNA of the CDR3: TGTGCCAGCAGGTGGACAGCTACGAACTATGGCTACACCTTC. The V and J genes are TRBV28 and TRBJ1-2; perhaps TRBD1 as D (6 bases). The CDR3 runs 14 residues. V shed 6 bases and J shed 2 bases, with 13 bases lying between them. Germline V gene sequence: CDR1 MDHEN, CDR2 SYDVKM.

V is TRBV28 and J is TRBJ2-7; possible D gene TRBD2, 7 bases. CDR3 length: 13 residues. Germline CDR1 MDHEN, CDR2 SYDVKM. The CDR3: CSAGAFLTYEQYF. The DNA for the CDR3 is TGTTCTGCGGGGGCCTTTCTGACCTACGAGCAGTACTTC.

The chain links TRBV9 to TRBJ1-4; weak D call: TRBD1 (5 bases). The CDR3 covers 17 residues. CDR1 is SGDLS, CDR2 YYNGEE, per germline. The V gene lost 3 bases and the J gene lost 5 bases, with 20 bases spanning the gap. As DNA, the CDR3 is TGTGCCAGCAGCGCCGACCTTCCTGGCTCAGGGAATGAAAAACTGTTTTTT. It codes for CASSADLPGSGNEKLFF.

The V gene is TRBV9, the J gene TRBJ1-1; 8 bases agree with TRBD1. Germline V CDR1 and CDR2: SGDLS, YYNGEE. This CDR3 has 15 residues. With V trimmed by 5 bases and J by 1 base, 7 bases remained unmatched. CDR3 residues: CASRPADRENTEAFF. The CDR3 coding sequence is TGTGCCAGCAGACCTGCGGACAGGGAGAACACTGAAGCTTTCTTT.

This clone occurred a few times. This chain uses TRBV3-1 (or the pseudogene TRBV3-2) with TRBJ2-7, with TRBD1 matching 8 bases. With 6 bases clipped from V and 6 bases from J, the junction kept 4 bases outside the gene matches. Germline-derived CDR1 and CDR2 are LGHDT and YNNKEL (reference sequence). The CDR3 sequence is 12 residues long. The CDR3 here is CASRSGTGEQYF. In nucleotides, the CDR3 is TGTGCCAGCAGATCCGGGACAGGCGAGCAGTACTTC.

The V call is TRBV14, the J call TRBJ1-2; weak D call: TRBD1 (6 bases). V lost 1 base and J 5 bases, leaving 11 bases between the germline ends. The CDR3 covers 14 residues. Germline V lookup: CDR1 SGHDN, CDR2 FVKESK. CDR3 nucleotide sequence: TGTGCCAGCAGCCAAGGGGGGGGCCTTTATGGCTACACCTTC. Encoded protein: CASSQGGGLYGYTF.

The chain joins TRBV7-2 to TRBJ2-7; the match to TRBD2 covers 13 bases. Germline-derived CDR1 and CDR2 are SGHTA and FQGNSA. This CDR3 has 16 amino acids. The trim removed 1 base at V and 7 bases at J, leaving 7 bases unmatched. CDR3 nucleotide sequence: TGTGCCAGCAGCTTAGGCGGACTAGCGGGGGTGGGGGAGCAGTACTTC. This encodes CASSLGGLAGVGEQYF.

This clone was found once. The V call is TRBV3-1 (or the pseudogene TRBV3-2), the J call TRBJ2-7; 8 nucleotides align to TRBD1. In germline, CDR1 is LGHDT, CDR2 YNNKEL (reference sequence). CDR3 length: 17 residues. Losses at the gene ends were 0 bases for V and 3 bases for J; bases not matched to a gene: 10. The CDR3 here is CASSQDLRSGGFYEQYF. CDR3 nucleotide sequence: TGTGCCAGCAGCCAAGATCTTCGGTCAGGGGGCTTCTACGAGCAGTACTTC.

The rearrangement links TRBV19 to TRBJ2-3; 13 bases are shared with TRBD2. The CDR3 extends over 17 amino acids. The germline V gene encodes CDR1 LNHDA and CDR2 SQIVND (reference sequence). V was clipped by 1 base and J by 11 bases; unmatched bases: 12. CDR3 sequence: CASSIGGTSGTTPRQYF. CDR3 nucleotide sequence: TGTGCCAGTAGTATAGGAGGGACTAGCGGGACCACTCCGAGGCAGTATTTT.

The rearrangement joins TRBV6-1 to TRBJ1-2, with D possibly matching TRBD1 (6 bases). This CDR3 is 16 amino acids long. Trimming left V 2 bases short and J 9 bases short, with 22 bases between. The germline V gene encodes CDR1 MNHNS and CDR2 SASEGT. The CDR3 nucleotides read TGTGCCAGCAGTGAAAGTGGAACAGGGAATATTTTGAGCTACACCTTC. Its protein is CASSESGTGNILSYTF.

The V call is TRBV6-5, the J call TRBJ2-5, with 7 nucleotides matching TRBD1. The trim removed 7 bases at V and 5 bases at J, leaving 4 bases unmatched. The length of the CDR3 is 12 residues. Germline assignment: CDR1 MNHEY and CDR2 SVGAGI. CDR3 coding DNA: TGTGCCAGCATGACAGGGTGGGAGACCCAGTACTTC. It specifies CASMTGWETQYF.

J is TRBJ2-7 and V is TRBV19; tentatively, D is TRBD1 (5 bases). Germline CDR1 is LNHDA and CDR2 is SQIVND (reference sequence). Deletions cut 4 bases from V and 0 bases from J, with 10 bases between. The CDR3 extends over 14 amino acids. The CDR3 here is CASSKLDSSYEQYF. In DNA, the CDR3 is TGTGCCAGTAGTAAGCTCGACAGCTCCTACGAGCAGTACTTC.